The clone carrying this TCR beta chain has ten or more counts. The data were obtained in a study of T-cell reconstitution after alpha-beta-depleted transplantation in children. Unique molecular identifiers were incorporated during preparation of the TCRbeta library. Each CDR3 protein gets one entry after TCRdb re-called the PCR reads with MiXCR. The data contain roughly 100,000 distinct CDR3 sequences, 7% to 10% of them seen just once; the ten biggest clones take up 6.9%. Germline V CDR1 and CDR2: SGHRS, YFSETQ. The CDR3 sequence is 13 residues long. Deletions cut 4 bases from V and 4 bases from J, with 10 bases between.

The V and J genes are TRBV5-1 and TRBJ2-3, with a weak D call TRBD2 (5 bases). This receptor was obtained from a human donor who donated a stem cell graft to a child with congenital amegakaryocytic thrombocytopenia. The source was PBMCs from the stem cell graft donor, collected from the stem cell graft. DNA of the CDR3: TGCGCCAGCAGCCTCGAGGGCTCAGATACGCAGTATTTT. Its translation is CASSLEGSDTQYF.